This T cell receptor (beta chain) was retrieved from a study of human T cells and chemical hapten exposure. Study details: Small volume differences among pooled libraries mainly caused per-sample TCR yield variation.

Findings and caveats of the study: DPC sensitization did not alter TCRs above 1 in 1000 frequency.

In germline, CDR1 is LNHNV, CDR2 YYDKDF (reference sequence). The V and J ends lost 7 bases and 1 base respectively, with 11 bases between them. There are 14 residues in the CDR3. Extraction of total RNA was performed on unfractionated whole blood. The library tagged each cDNA molecule with unique molecular identifiers. TCRdb itself ran the reads through MiXCR, one entry per CDR3 protein. The table has fewer than 150,000 distinct CDR3 sequences, 8% to 9.5% seen once. This clonotype occurred many times. What it binds is unknown. The receptor's source is a human donor in good health. Some clones in this sample may be carry-over from other donors' samples. Sequencing was done on a sample of whole blood. The chain has TRBV15 and TRBJ1-5; D remains unclear. CDR3 residues: CATNHGGSNQPQHF. The DNA for the CDR3 is TGTGCCACCAACCACGGAGGGAGCAATCAGCCCCAGCATTTT.